This T cell receptor (beta chain) was obtained from a study of blood T cell repertoires in COVID-19. Deletions cut 5 bases from V and 4 bases from J, with 18 bases between. The CDR3 is made up of 17 amino acids. The V gene's germline CDR1 is SGHVS and CDR2 FQNEAQ. Some clones are missing from TCRdb's copy, which holds only in-frame ones; the method was immunoSEQ multiplex PCR. Seen here are about 250,000 clones, over 75% observed once, and the top ten hold under 2.5%. This clone showed up just once. The sequence derives from a woman aged 18-29 years who had recovered from COVID-19. Sequences were obtained from PBMCs or T cells enriched from blood (not recorded which). The V gene is TRBV7-8, the J gene TRBJ1-6; D gene uncertain. CDR3 in DNA: TGTGCCAGCAGCCAGGAAGGAGCGGTAGTATATAATTCACCCCTCCACTTT. Protein: CASSQEGAVVYNSPLHF.